This T cell receptor beta chain was profiled in a study of T cell repertoires in cytomegalovirus infection. Turning to the study itself: Newly reported HLA-C-restricted and thoroughly characterized HLA-B-restricted CMV epitopes were employed. Both CMV infection and a matching HLA type were indicated by public TCR beta signatures.

Points on this clonotype: What it binds is unknown.

The CDR3 sequence is 12 residues long. The V end was cut by 2 bases, the J end by 5 bases, with 7 bases between. Germline V gives CDR1 WSHSY, CDR2 SAAADI. TCRdb re-called the reads through MiXCR, storing one row per CDR3 protein. The sample carries approximately 1,000,000 distinct CDR3 sequences, 31% recorded once. This chain uses TRBV10-2 with TRBJ2-7; D uncertain. The sample was cultured CD8+ T cells from PBMCs, taken from culture after CMV antigen stimulation. The source of this sequence is a human donor in good health (CMV status not recorded). Some clones in this sample may be carry-over from other donors' samples. This CDR3 reads CASSEPRNEQYF. The CDR3, as DNA: TGCGCCAGCAGTGAGCCCCGGAACGAGCAGTACTTC.